This record covers a single T cell receptor beta chain. No antigen is known for it. The Oncomine TCR Beta short-read assay sequenced DNA from cultured CD4+ T cells. One entry per CDR3 protein, called by TCRdb with MiXCR from the PCR reads. This sample has fewer than 7,500 distinct CDR3 sequences, with roughly three fifths found just once. The data were taken from a study of vaccination and CD4 T cells after COVID-19. Background on the study: Post-vaccine sampling followed dose two by a median about 72 days (range 14 to 241).

The CDR3 consists of 15 residues. In germline, CDR1 is SGHVS, CDR2 FQNEAQ. Trimming cost V 1 base and J 0 bases, with 10 bases left between them. As to treatment: approximately 11-day PBMC culture with coronavirus spike peptide pools or control peptides (ViraFEST assay). During the years 2011-2018, before the COVID-19 pandemic, the unexposed donor's CD4+ T cells were collected. Expansion of antigen-specific T cells with peptide pools by ViraFEST preceded sequencing of TCRs. Cultures used 1.5 million to 2.5 million PBMCs per well, about 10 IU/ml IL-2 and about 10 ug/ml peptides. Notes on the study in general: In convalescent patients, 304 of 307 vaccine-specific clones were mono-reactive for SARS-CoV-2 spike.

The chain has TRBV7-8 and TRBJ2-7; weak D call: TRBD2 (6 bases). The specimen sequenced was CD4+ T cells from blood, cultured in vitro. The receptor was derived from a human donor in good health. The CDR3 is CASSLGAGFSYEQYF. CDR3 coding DNA: TGTGCCAGCAGCTTAGGTGCGGGATTCTCCTACGAGCAGTACTTC.